The clone carrying this T cell receptor beta chain was recorded many times. Antigen: not known. The sample belongs to a study of identical twins. Study observations and caveats: There were fewer insertions in abundant cord blood beta clonotypes, but memory repertoires showed no such pattern. Beta out-of-frame sequences showed weaker excess sharing between twins.

CDR3 length equals 13 residues. Trimming removed 3 bases at V and 5 bases at J, with 7 bases between. Carrying unique molecular identifiers, the cDNA also gained a universal primer site through template switching. TCRdb independently ran MiXCR on the 5' RACE reads; one entry per CDR3 protein. This sample yields about 220,000 distinct CDR3 sequences, of which around 7.6% are seen a single time; around 5% belongs to the top ten. The same specimen was also included in a second study, on yellow fever vaccine responses in identical twins.

The specimen sequenced was CD8+ T cells sorted from blood. The source is a woman aged 18 to 35 in good health. The J gene is TRBJ2-2, the V gene TRBV12-3 or TRBV12-4; no clear D. The CDR3 is CASSFKWTGELFF. The CDR3, as DNA: TGTGCCAGCAGTTTCAAGTGGACCGGGGAGCTGTTTTTT.